The clone carrying this T cell receptor (beta chain) was recorded at least ten times. Its antigen is currently unknown. Researchers prepared the TCRbeta library using unique molecular identifiers, the study reports. TCRdb reanalysed the PCR reads using MiXCR and keeps one entry per CDR3 protein. The sample shows about 300,000 distinct CDR3 sequences, roughly 7.8% of them seen only once. Germline V lookup: CDR1 SGDLS, CDR2 YYNGEE. Trimming removed 1 base at V and 3 bases at J, with 7 bases between. This CDR3 contains 13 residues. The data originate from a study of T-cell reconstitution after alpha-beta-depleted transplantation in children. Study outcomes and limitations: From newly produced T cells came most of the T-cell counts and diversity one year after transplant. About two months after transplant, alpha-beta T cells reportedly came from several hundred expanded graft clones.

The chain couples TRBV9 to TRBJ2-5; perhaps D is TRBD1 or TRBD2 (5 bases each). The input for sequencing was peripheral blood, taken 360 days after TCRalphabeta/CD19-depleted stem cell transplant. The TCR sequence derives from a female patient aged 2-15 years who had a stem cell transplant for Fanconi anemia, so the T cells may come from the graft donor. The CDR3 DNA reads TGTGCCAGCAGCGTACGGGACGAAGAGACCCAGTACTTC. It translates to CASSVRDEETQYF.